This entry features one T cell receptor (beta chain) sequence. The CDR3 sequence is 14 residues long. Trimming stripped 0 bases from V and 1 base from J, with 6 bases between. CDR1 and CDR2 from the germline V gene are LGHDT and YNNKEL (reference sequence). These data belong to a study of blood T cells in healthy people across ages. The second PCR ran 7 to 11 cycles with a sample-barcoded 5' primer and J-beta primers. TCRdb used MiXCR to reprocess the 5' RACE reads, holding one entry per CDR3 protein. The sample lists more than 450,000 distinct CDR3 sequences; 25% to 35% were seen once. This sample also appeared in a second study, on T cells of mothers and their children.

The sample taken for sequencing was blood. V usage is TRBV3-1 and J usage is TRBJ1-1; D call uncertain. This sequence originates from a boy between 2 and 15 years old in good health. The CDR3 protein is CASSQDSGNTEAFF. Here the CDR3 DNA reads TGTGCCAGCAGCCAAGATTCGGGGAACACTGAAGCTTTCTTT.